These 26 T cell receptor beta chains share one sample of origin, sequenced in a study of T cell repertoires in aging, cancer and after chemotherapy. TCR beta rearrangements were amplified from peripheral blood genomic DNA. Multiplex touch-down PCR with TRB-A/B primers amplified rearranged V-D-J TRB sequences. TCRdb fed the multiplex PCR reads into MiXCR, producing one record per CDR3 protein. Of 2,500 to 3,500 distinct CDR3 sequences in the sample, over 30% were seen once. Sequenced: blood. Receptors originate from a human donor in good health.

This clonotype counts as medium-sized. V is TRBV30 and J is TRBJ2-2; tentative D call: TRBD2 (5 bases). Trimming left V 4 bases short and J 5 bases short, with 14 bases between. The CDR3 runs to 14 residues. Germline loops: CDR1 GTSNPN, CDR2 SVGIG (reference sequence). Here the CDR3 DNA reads TGTGCCTGGATGGGGAGAGCTGGGACCGGGGAGCTGTTTTTT. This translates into CAWMGRAGTGELFF. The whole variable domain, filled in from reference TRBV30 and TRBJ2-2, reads SQTIHQWPATLVQPVGSPLSLECTVEGTSNPNLYWYRQAAGRGLQLLFYSVGIGQISSEVPQNLSASRPQDRQFILSSKKLLLSDSGFYLCAWMGRAGTGELFFGEGSRLTVL.

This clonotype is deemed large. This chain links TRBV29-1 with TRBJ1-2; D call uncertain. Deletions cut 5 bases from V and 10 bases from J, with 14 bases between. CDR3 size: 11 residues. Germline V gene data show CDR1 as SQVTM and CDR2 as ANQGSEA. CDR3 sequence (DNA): TGCAGCGTTCGTCCCTTGGACTCCTACACCTTC. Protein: CSVRPLDSYTF. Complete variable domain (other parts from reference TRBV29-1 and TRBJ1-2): SAVISQKPSRDICQRGTSLTIQCQVDSQVTMMFWYRQQPGQSLTLIATANQGSEATYESGFVIDKFPISRPNLTFSTLTVSNMSPEDSSIYLCSVRPLDSYTFGSGTRLTVV.

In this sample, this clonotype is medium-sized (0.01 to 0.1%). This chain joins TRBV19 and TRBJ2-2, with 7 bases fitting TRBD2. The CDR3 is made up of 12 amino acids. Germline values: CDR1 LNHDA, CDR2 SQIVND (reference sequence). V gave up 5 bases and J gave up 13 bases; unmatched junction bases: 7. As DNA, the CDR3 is TGTGCCAGTAGTCCCACGGGGGGTATGCTGTTTTTT. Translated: CASSPTGGMLFF.

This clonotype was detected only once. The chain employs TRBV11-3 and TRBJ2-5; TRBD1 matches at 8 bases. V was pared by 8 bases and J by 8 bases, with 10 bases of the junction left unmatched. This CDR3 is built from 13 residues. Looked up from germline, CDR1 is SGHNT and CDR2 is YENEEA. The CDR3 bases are TGTGCCAGCGACCTCGGACAGGGCGAAACCCAGTACTTC. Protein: CASDLGQGETQYF.

CDR3 DNA sequence: TGCGCCAGCAGCGACCTGACTGGAAATGAGCAGTTCTTC. The encoded protein is CASSDLTGNEQFF. The chain combines TRBV5-1 with TRBJ2-1, with unresolved D. Germline V gives CDR1 SGHRS, CDR2 YFSETQ. The CDR3 is 13 amino acids. Trimming took off 4 bases at V and 7 bases at J, with 12 bases between the two ends.

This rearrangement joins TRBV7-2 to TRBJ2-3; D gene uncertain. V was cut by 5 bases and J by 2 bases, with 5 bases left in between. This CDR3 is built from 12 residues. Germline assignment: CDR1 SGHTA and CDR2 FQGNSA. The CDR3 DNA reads TGTGCCAGCAGCAAGAACACAGATACGCAGTATTTT. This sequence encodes CASSKNTDTQYF.

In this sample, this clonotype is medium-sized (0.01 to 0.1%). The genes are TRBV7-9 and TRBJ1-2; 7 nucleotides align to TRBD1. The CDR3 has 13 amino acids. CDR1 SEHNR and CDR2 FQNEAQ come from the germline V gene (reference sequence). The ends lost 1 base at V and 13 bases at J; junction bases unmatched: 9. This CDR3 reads CASSLGTGPPRTF. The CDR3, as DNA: TGTGCCAGCAGCTTAGGGACAGGACCCCCGCGCACCTTC.

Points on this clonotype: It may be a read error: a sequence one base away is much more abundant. The CDR3 here is CVTRRQGQGKQPQHF. CDR3 DNA sequence: TGTGTCACCAGAAGACAGGGACAGGGGAAACAGCCCCAGCATTTT. The chain combines TRBV15 with TRBJ1-5, with 10 bases identical to TRBD1. The CDR3 extends over 15 amino acids. CDR1 LNHNV and CDR2 YYDKDF come from the germline V gene (reference sequence).

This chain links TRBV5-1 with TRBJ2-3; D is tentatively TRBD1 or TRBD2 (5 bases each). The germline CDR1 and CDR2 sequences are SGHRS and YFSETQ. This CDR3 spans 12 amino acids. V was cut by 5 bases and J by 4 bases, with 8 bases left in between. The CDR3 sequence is CASSRGADTQYF. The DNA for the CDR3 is TGCGCCAGCAGTCGAGGGGCAGATACGCAGTATTTT.

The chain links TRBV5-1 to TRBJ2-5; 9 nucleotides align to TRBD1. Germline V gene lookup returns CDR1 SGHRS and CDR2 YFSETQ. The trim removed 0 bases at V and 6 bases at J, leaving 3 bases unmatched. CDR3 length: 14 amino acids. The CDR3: CASSLETGGQTQYF. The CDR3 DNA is TGCGCCAGCAGCTTGGAGACAGGGGGGCAGACCCAGTACTTC.

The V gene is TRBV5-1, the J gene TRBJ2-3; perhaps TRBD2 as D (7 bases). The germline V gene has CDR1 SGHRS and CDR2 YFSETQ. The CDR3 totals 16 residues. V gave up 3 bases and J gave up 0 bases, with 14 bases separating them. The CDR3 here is CASSWGGFSSTDTQYF. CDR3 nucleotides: TGCGCCAGCAGCTGGGGGGGCTTTTCTAGCACAGATACGCAGTATTTT.

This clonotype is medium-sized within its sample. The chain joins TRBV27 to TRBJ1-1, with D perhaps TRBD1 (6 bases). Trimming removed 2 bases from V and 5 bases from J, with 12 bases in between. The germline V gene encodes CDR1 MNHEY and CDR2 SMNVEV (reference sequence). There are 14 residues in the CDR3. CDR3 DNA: TGTGCCAGCAGTTTACAGGGGTTCGGTACTGAAGCTTTCTTT. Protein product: CASSLQGFGTEAFF.

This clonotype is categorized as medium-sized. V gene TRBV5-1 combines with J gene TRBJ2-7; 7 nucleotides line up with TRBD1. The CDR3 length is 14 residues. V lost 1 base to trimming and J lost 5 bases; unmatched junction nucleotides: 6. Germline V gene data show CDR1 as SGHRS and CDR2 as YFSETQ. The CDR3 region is CASSLTDRVNEQYF. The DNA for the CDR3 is TGCGCCAGCAGCTTGACTGACAGGGTCAACGAGCAGTACTTC.

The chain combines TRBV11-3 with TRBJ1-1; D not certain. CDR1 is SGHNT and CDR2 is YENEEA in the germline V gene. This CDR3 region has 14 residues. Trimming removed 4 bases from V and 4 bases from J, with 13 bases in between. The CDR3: CASSSLLPGTEAFF. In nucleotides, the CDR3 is TGTGCCAGCAGCTCCCTTCTACCCGGCACTGAAGCTTTCTTT.

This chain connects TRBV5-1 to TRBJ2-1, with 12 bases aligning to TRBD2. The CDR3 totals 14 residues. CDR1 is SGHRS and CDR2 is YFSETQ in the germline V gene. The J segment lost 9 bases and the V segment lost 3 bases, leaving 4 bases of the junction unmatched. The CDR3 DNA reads TGCGCCAGCAGCTATGGACTAGCGGGGTCTGAGCAGTTCTTC. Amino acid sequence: CASSYGLAGSEQFF.

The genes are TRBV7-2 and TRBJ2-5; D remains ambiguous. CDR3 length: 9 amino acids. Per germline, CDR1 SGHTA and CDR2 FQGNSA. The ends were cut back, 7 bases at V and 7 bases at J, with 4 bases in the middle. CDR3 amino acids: CASMGTQYF. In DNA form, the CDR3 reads TGTGCCAGCATGGGGACCCAGTACTTC.

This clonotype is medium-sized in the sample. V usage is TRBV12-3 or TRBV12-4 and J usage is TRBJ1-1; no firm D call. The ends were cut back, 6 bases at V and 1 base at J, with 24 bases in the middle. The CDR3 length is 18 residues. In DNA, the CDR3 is TGTGCCAGCAGCCTCCTCTTTCGTAAGGGAATGAGGAACACTGAAGCTTTCTTT. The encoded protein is CASSLLFRKGMRNTEAFF.

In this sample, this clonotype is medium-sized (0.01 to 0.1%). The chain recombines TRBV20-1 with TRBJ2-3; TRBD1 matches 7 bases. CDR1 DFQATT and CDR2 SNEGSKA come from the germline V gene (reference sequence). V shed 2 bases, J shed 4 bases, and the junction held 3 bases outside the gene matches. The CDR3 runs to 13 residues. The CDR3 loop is CSARQGVADTQYF. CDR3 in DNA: TGCAGTGCTAGACAGGGGGTGGCAGATACGCAGTATTTT.

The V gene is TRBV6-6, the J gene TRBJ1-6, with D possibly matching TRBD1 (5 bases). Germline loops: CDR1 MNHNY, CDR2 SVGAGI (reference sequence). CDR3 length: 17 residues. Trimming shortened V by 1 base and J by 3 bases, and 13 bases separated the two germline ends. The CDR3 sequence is CASSYWEGTHYNSPLHF. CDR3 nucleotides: TGTGCCAGCAGTTACTGGGAGGGGACCCACTATAATTCACCCCTCCACTTT.

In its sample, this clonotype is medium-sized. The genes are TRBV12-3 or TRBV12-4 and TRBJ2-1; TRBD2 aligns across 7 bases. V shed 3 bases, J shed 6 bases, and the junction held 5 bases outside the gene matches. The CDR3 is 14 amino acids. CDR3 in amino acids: CASSLRGRGNEQFF. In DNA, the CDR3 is TGTGCCAGCAGTTTGCGCGGGAGAGGCAATGAGCAGTTCTTC.

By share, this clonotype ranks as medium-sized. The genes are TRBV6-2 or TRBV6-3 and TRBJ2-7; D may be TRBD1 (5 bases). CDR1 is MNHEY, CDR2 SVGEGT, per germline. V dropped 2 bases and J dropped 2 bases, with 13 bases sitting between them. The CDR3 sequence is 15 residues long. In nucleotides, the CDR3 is TGTGCCAGCAGTTACGTGCAGGGTCCCCCCTACGAGCAGTACTTC. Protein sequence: CASSYVQGPPYEQYF.

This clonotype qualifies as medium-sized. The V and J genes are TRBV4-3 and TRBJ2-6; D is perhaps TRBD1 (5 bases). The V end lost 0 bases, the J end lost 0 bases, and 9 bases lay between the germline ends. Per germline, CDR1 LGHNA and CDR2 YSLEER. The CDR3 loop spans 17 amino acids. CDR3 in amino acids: CASSQDGGASGANVLTF. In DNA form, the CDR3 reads TGCGCCAGCAGCCAAGATGGTGGGGCCTCTGGGGCCAACGTCCTGACTTTC.

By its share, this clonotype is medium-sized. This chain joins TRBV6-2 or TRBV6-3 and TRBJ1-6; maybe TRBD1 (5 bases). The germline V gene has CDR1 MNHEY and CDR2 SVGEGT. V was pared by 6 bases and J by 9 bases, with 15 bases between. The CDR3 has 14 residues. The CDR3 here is CASSLFGATSPLHF. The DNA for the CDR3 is TGTGCCAGCAGCCTATTCGGGGCTACTTCACCCCTCCACTTT.

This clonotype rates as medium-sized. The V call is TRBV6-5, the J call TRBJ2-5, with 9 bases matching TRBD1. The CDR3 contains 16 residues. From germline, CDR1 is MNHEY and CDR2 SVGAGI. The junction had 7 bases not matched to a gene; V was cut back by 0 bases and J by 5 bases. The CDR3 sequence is CASSYSVGTGSETQYF. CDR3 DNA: TGTGCCAGCAGTTACTCTGTCGGGACAGGGAGTGAGACCCAGTACTTC.

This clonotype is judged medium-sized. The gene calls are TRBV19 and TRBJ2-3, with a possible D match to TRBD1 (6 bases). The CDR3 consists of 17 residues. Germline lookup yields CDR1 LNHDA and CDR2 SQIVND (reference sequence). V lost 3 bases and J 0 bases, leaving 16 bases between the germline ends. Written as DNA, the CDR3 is TGTGCCAGTAGTATTACCCGACAGGCATCTAGCACAGATACGCAGTATTTT. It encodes CASSITRQASSTDTQYF.

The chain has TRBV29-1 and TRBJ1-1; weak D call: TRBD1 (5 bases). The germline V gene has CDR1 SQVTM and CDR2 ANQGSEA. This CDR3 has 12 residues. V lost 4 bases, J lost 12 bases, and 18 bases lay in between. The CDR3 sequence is CSVVSLRGMTFF. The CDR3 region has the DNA TGCAGCGTTGTATCCTTACGGGGCATGACTTTCTTT. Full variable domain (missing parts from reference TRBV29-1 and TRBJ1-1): SAVISQKPSRDICQRGTSLTIQCQVDSQVTMMFWYRQQPGQSLTLIATANQGSEATYESGFVIDKFPISRPNLTFSTLTVSNMSPEDSSIYLCSVVSLRGMTFFGQGTRLTVV.